This record covers a single T cell receptor beta chain. Here immunoSEQ multiplex PCR was the method, and the copy in TCRdb shows in-frame clones only, minus some. Of more than 50,000 clones listed, around 90% are singletons. The germline CDR1 and CDR2 sequences are WNHNN and SYGVQD (reference sequence). V was clipped by 0 bases and J by 4 bases; unmatched bases: 5. The CDR3 covers 16 residues. The entry originates in a study of OX40 agonist ivuxolimab in advanced cancers. The chain employs TRBV10-1 and TRBJ2-1; 8 bases agree with TRBD1. The sample consisted of CD4+ or CD8+ T cells sorted from blood, taken in a trial of the OX40 agonist ivuxolimab. This receptor was taken from an adult with an advanced solid tumor such as melanoma, head and neck, liver or kidney cancer. The CDR3 bases are TGCGCCAGCAGTGAGTCGAGTGGACAGGGTTACAATGAGCAGTTCTTC. Its protein is CASSESSGQGYNEQFF.